This passage covers 27 T cell receptor beta chains from one sample sequenced in a study of blood T cell repertoires in COVID-19. TCRdb keeps only in-frame clones here, not all; method: immunoSEQ multiplex PCR. The sample consists of around 130,000 clones, around 83% of them appearing once. The sample consisted of peripheral blood. These receptors were obtained from a woman of 80 years or more with acute or convalescent COVID-19.

The chain recombines TRBV3-1 (or the pseudogene TRBV3-2) with TRBJ2-5; 9 bases fit TRBD2. Trimming removed 1 base from V and 0 bases from J; junction bases left unmatched: 3. The CDR3 spans 16 residues. Germline CDR1 LGHDT, CDR2 YNNKEL (reference sequence). Here the CDR3 DNA reads TGTGCCAGCAGCCAAGTCCTAGCGGGGTACCAAGAGACCCAGTACTTC. The encoded protein is CASSQVLAGYQETQYF.

This clone was observed a handful of times. The chain links TRBV19 to TRBJ2-5, with 12 bases matching TRBD1. With V trimmed by 5 bases and J by 2 bases, 15 bases remained unmatched. The CDR3 sequence is 19 residues long. The germline V gene has CDR1 LNHDA and CDR2 SQIVND (reference sequence). CDR3 in DNA: TGTGCCAGTAGTTCGTGGGGACAGGGGGCGTCTAGGCCGCAAGAGACCCAGTACTTC. Its translation: CASSSWGQGASRPQETQYF.

J is TRBJ2-7 and V is TRBV19, with 7 bases aligning to TRBD1. Germline V CDR1 and CDR2: LNHDA, SQIVND (reference sequence). The V gene end was trimmed by 4 bases and the J gene end by 4 bases; junction bases not matched to a gene: 13. This CDR3 is 16 amino acids long. The CDR3 nucleotides read TGTGCCAGTAGTACCCCGCGGACAGGAATAAAGTACGAGCAGTACTTC. Encoded protein: CASSTPRTGIKYEQYF.

The chain couples TRBV15 to TRBJ2-5; 8 positions agree with TRBD2. The V segment lost 3 bases and the J segment 5 bases; nucleotides outside the gene matches: 2. In germline, CDR1 is LNHNV, CDR2 YYDKDF (reference sequence). The CDR3 consists of 13 residues. The CDR3 DNA sequence: TGTGCCACCAGCAGTGGACTAGCTGAGACCCAGTACTTC. This translates into CATSSGLAETQYF.

This sequence joins TRBV19 and TRBJ1-5; D perhaps matches TRBD1 (5 bases). V was cut by 7 bases and J by 4 bases, with 17 bases left in between. Per germline, CDR1 LNHDA and CDR2 SQIVND (reference sequence). This CDR3 contains 15 residues. CDR3 protein: CASTRDFPPNQPQHF. The CDR3 DNA reads as TGTGCCAGTACACGGGACTTTCCACCTAATCAGCCCCAGCATTTT. Supplemented by reference TRBV19 and TRBJ1-5, the full variable domain reads DGGITQSPKYLFRKEGQNVTLSCEQNLNHDAMYWYRQDPGQGLRLIYYSQIVNDFQKGDIAEGYSVSREKKESFPLTVTSAQKNPTAFYLCASTRDFPPNQPQHFGDGTRLSIL.

This clone occurred a few times. This sequence joins TRBV11-3 and TRBJ1-1; 10 bases are shared with TRBD1. From germline, CDR1 is SGHNT and CDR2 YENEEA. The CDR3 loop spans 20 amino acids. V was clipped by 1 base and J by 0 bases; unmatched bases: 14. The CDR3 DNA reads TGTGCCAGCAGCTTAGCACCTTGGGGGTGGACAGGGGGGATGAACACTGAAGCTTTCTTT. Its translation is CASSLAPWGWTGGMNTEAFF.

This clone was recorded a few times. The chain recombines TRBV27 with TRBJ2-7, with a tentative D call TRBD1 (6 bases). V was cut by 5 bases and J by 3 bases, with 11 bases left in between. CDR3 size: 13 residues. Germline CDR1 is MNHEY and CDR2 is SMNVEV (reference sequence). The CDR3 protein is CASSKGHYYEQYF. CDR3 nucleotides: TGTGCCAGCAGTAAGGGACACTACTACGAGCAGTACTTC.

The chain employs TRBV3-1 (or the pseudogene TRBV3-2) and TRBJ2-1, with 7 bases lining up with TRBD1. There are 13 residues in the CDR3. V trimming: 4 bases; J trimming: 12 bases; junction bases outside the gene matches: 9. From germline, CDR1 is LGHDT and CDR2 YNNKEL (reference sequence). This CDR3 is CASSPPGYRGQFF. The CDR3 DNA is TGTGCCAGCAGCCCTCCCGGGTACAGGGGGCAGTTCTTC.

J is TRBJ2-3 and V is TRBV9, with D possibly matching TRBD2 (6 bases). V was shortened by 4 bases and J by 4 bases, with 16 bases between the two germline ends. Germline lookup yields CDR1 SGDLS and CDR2 YYNGEE. CDR3 length: 15 residues. This chain's CDR3 is CASSPRESSADTQYF. The CDR3 DNA follows: TGTGCCAGCAGCCCCCGGGAGAGCAGTGCAGATACGCAGTATTTT.

To note about this clone: Additional DNA sequences in this sample encode the identical CDR3. CDR3 sequence reads: CATSDGSSYEQYF. The CDR3 bases are TGTGCCACCTCGGACGGGAGCTCCTACGAGCAGTACTTC. The gene calls are TRBV24-1 and TRBJ2-7; tentative D call: TRBD2 (6 bases). Germline V gene data show CDR1 as KGHDR and CDR2 as SFDVKD. Trimming took off 9 bases at V and 0 bases at J, with 11 bases between the two ends. The CDR3 consists of 13 residues.

This clone showed up just a few times. The CDR3 protein is CATHAVGTGGNYGYTF. In nucleotides, the CDR3 is TGTGCCACTCATGCCGTCGGGACAGGGGGCAACTATGGCTACACCTTC. The chain joins TRBV10-3 to TRBJ1-2, with 12 bases lining up with TRBD1. Losses at the gene ends were 10 bases for V and 2 bases for J; bases not matched to a gene: 11. Looked up from germline, CDR1 is ENHRY and CDR2 is SYGVKD. The CDR3 covers 16 residues.

The V call is TRBV2, the J call TRBJ2-5; 7 bases fit TRBD2. The CDR3 extends over 12 amino acids. Germline-derived CDR1 and CDR2 are SNHLY and FYNNEI. The ends lost 6 bases at V and 5 bases at J; junction bases unmatched: 3. The CDR3 reads CASSFGGETQYF. CDR3 coding DNA: TGTGCCAGCAGCTTCGGGGGGGAGACCCAGTACTTC.

The chain has TRBV29-1 and TRBJ2-1; D is undetermined. This CDR3 spans 11 amino acids. V was trimmed by 2 bases and J by 8 bases, leaving 7 bases between them. Germline assignment: CDR1 SQVTM and CDR2 ANQGSEA. The CDR3 protein is CSVELPYEQFF. The CDR3 region has the DNA TGCAGCGTTGAACTCCCGTATGAGCAGTTCTTC.

The chain's CDR3 is CASSFQTGETDTQYF. CDR3 in DNA: TGCGCCAGCAGCTTTCAGACGGGAGAAACAGATACGCAGTATTTT. J is TRBJ2-3 and V is TRBV5-1; D may be TRBD2 (6 bases). CDR3 length: 15 residues. V shed 2 bases and J shed 3 bases, with 13 bases lying between them. Germline values: CDR1 SGHRS, CDR2 YFSETQ.

The chain combines TRBV7-6 with TRBJ1-3; possibly TRBD1 for D (6 bases). CDR1 is SGHVS and CDR2 is FNYEAQ in the germline V gene. Deletions cut 3 bases from V and 4 bases from J, with 13 bases between. The CDR3 has 15 residues. CDR3 loop: CASSFEGVTGNTIYF. The DNA for the CDR3 is TGTGCCAGCAGCTTTGAGGGGGTAACCGGAAACACCATATATTTT.

The chain joins TRBV20-1 to TRBJ2-5; D is unclear. The V gene's germline CDR1 is DFQATT and CDR2 SNEGSKA (reference sequence). This CDR3 region has 11 residues. With 7 bases removed from V and 2 bases from J, the gap between germline ends came to 8 bases. CDR3 amino acids: CSGFRQETQYF. The CDR3 region has the DNA TGCAGTGGGTTCAGGCAAGAGACCCAGTACTTC.

The chain combines TRBV21-1 with TRBJ2-1; the D segment call TRBD1 is taken from the table without a DNA check. TRBV21-1 is flagged as a pseudogene. The CDR3 runs to 15 residues. CDR3 coding DNA: TGTGCCAGCAGCAAGGGAGACAGGGGGCAAAATGAGCAGTTCTTC. As protein: CASSKGDRGQNEQFF.

V is TRBV9 and J is TRBJ1-2, with TRBD1 identical over 7 bases. The CDR3 consists of 15 residues. J lost 4 bases, V lost 4 bases, and 10 bases had no gene match. Germline V gene lookup returns CDR1 SGDLS and CDR2 YYNGEE. The CDR3 loop is CASSRPGTDFYGYTF. The CDR3 coding sequence is TGTGCCAGCAGCCGACCCGGGACAGATTTCTATGGCTACACCTTC.

J is TRBJ2-6 and V is TRBV12-5, with D possibly matching TRBD1 (5 bases). Germline V gene data show CDR1 as LGHNT and CDR2 as FRNRAP. V was trimmed by 0 bases and J by 0 bases, leaving 12 bases between them. This CDR3 contains 18 residues. CDR3 in amino acids: CASGLVQDGRSGANVLTF. DNA for the CDR3: TGTGCTAGTGGTTTGGTACAGGACGGCCGCTCTGGGGCCAACGTCCTGACTTTC.

This clone has only a few counts. V and J are TRBV5-4 and TRBJ1-1, with D uncertain. From germline, CDR1 is SGHNT and CDR2 YYREEE (reference sequence). Trimming removed 2 bases at V and 3 bases at J, with 8 bases between. The CDR3 contains 13 residues. CDR3 DNA sequence: TGTGCCAGCAGCTTCAATCAGTACACTGAAGCTTTCTTT. This translates into CASSFNQYTEAFF. The variable domain in full, completed from reference TRBV5-4 and TRBJ1-1, reads ETGVTQSPTHLIKTRGQQVTLRCSSQSGHNTVSWYQQALGQGPQFIFQYYREEENGRGNFPPRFSGLQFPNYSSELNVNALELDDSALYLCASSFNQYTEAFFGQGTRLTVV.

This clone was seen once. V is TRBV3-1 (or the pseudogene TRBV3-2) and J is TRBJ1-2; 10 bases line up with TRBD1. Losses at the gene ends were 4 bases for V and 4 bases for J; bases not matched to a gene: 3. Per the germline V gene, CDR1 is LGHDT and CDR2 is YNNKEL (reference sequence). This CDR3 has 14 amino acids. In DNA, the CDR3 is TGTGCCAGCAGCCCGGACAGGGGGGCCTATGGCTACACCTTC. It specifies CASSPDRGAYGYTF.

V gene TRBV28 combines with J gene TRBJ2-2; D is uncertain. The V and J ends lost 7 bases and 1 base respectively, with 10 bases between them. The germline V gene encodes CDR1 MDHEN and CDR2 SYDVKM. There are 14 residues in the CDR3. The CDR3 spells CASKRHQNTGELFF. The CDR3 DNA reads as TGTGCCAGCAAGAGACATCAGAACACCGGGGAGCTGTTTTTT.

The chain is built from TRBV7-2 and TRBJ1-5, with 7 bases lining up with TRBD1. There are 17 residues in the CDR3. V lost 1 base, J lost 6 bases, and 12 bases stayed unmatched. Germline CDR1 is SGHTA and CDR2 is FQGNSA. The CDR3 bases are TGTGCCAGCAGCTTAGTAACCCGAGGGGGCGGTGGTCAGCCCCAGCATTTT. Its protein product is CASSLVTRGGGGQPQHF.

This chain joins TRBV28 and TRBJ2-7; 8 bases are a match to TRBD2. V lost 2 bases, J lost 1 base, and 1 base stayed unmatched. CDR3 size: 14 residues. Germline lookup yields CDR1 MDHEN and CDR2 SYDVKM. As DNA, the CDR3 is TGTGCCAGCAGTTTACGGGAGGGTTCCTACGAGCAGTACTTC. It encodes CASSLREGSYEQYF.

The chain carries TRBV6-2 or TRBV6-3 and TRBJ2-5; D is perhaps TRBD2 (6 bases). In germline, CDR1 is MNHEY, CDR2 SVGEGT. V lost 2 bases and J lost 3, with 10 bases in between. This CDR3 has 14 residues. The CDR3 region has the DNA TGTGCCAGCAGTTACCCCTCTAGCGAAGAGACCCAGTACTTC. As protein: CASSYPSSEETQYF.

In this sample, this clone turned up a few times. J is TRBJ1-3 and V is TRBV2; D is unclear. The CDR3 is 13 residues long. CDR1 is SNHLY and CDR2 is FYNNEI in the germline V gene. V was clipped by 8 bases and J by 2 bases, with 10 bases between them. The DNA of the CDR3 is TGTGCCAGCCAATCAGAGGCTGGAAACACCATATATTTT. Protein: CASQSEAGNTIYF.

This rearrangement joins TRBV5-1 to TRBJ2-5, with TRBD1 matching over 7 bases. The germline V gene encodes CDR1 SGHRS and CDR2 YFSETQ. CDR3 size: 15 residues. V lost 4 bases, J lost 5 bases, and 11 bases stayed unmatched. The CDR3 protein is CASSPLGTAGETQYF. The CDR3 DNA reads TGCGCCAGCAGCCCACTGGGGACAGCCGGGGAGACCCAGTACTTC.